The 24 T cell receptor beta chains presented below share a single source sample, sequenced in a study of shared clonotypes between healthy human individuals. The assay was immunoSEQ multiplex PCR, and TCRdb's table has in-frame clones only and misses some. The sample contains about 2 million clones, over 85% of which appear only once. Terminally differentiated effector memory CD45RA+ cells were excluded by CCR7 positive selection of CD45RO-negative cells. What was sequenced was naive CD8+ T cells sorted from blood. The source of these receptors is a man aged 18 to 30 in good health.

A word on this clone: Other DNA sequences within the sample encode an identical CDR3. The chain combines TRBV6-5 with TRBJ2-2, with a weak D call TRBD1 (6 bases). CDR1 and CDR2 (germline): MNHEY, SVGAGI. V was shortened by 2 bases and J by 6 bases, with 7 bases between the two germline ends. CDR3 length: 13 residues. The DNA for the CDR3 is TGTGCCAGCAGTTACGAGGGGGCCGGGGAGCTGTTTTTT. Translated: CASSYEGAGELFF.

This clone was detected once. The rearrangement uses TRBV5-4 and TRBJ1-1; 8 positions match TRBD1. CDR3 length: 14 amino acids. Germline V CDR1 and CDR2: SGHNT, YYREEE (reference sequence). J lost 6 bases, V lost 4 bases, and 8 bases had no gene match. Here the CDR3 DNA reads TGTGCCAGCAGCCCACAGGGGGGAGCAGCTGAAGCTTTCTTT. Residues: CASSPQGGAAEAFF.

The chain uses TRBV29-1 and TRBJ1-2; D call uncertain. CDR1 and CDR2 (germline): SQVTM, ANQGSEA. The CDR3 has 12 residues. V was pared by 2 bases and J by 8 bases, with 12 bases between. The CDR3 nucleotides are TGCAGCGTTGAAAGACCTAGTCCGGGCTACACCTTC. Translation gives CSVERPSPGYTF.

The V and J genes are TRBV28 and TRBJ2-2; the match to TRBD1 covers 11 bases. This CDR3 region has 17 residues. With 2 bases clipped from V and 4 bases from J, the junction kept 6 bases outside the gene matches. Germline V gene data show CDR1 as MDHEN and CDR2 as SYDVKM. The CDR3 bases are TGTGCCAGCAGTTTACCCCCCGGGACAGGGGGCACCGGGGAGCTGTTTTTT. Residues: CASSLPPGTGGTGELFF.

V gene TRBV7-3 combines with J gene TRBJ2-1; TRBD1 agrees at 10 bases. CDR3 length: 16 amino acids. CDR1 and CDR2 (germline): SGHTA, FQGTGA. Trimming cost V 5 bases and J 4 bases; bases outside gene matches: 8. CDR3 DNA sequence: TGTGCCAGCAGCAATCACGACAGGGGGCTGTACAATGAGCAGTTCTTC. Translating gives CASSNHDRGLYNEQFF.

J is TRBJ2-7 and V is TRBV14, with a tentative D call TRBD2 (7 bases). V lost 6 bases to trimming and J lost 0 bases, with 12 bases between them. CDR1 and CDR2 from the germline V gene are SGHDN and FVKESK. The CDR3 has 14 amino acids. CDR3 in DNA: TGTGCCAGCAGTAGGGAGGGGGTCTCCTACGAGCAGTACTTC. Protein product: CASSREGVSYEQYF.

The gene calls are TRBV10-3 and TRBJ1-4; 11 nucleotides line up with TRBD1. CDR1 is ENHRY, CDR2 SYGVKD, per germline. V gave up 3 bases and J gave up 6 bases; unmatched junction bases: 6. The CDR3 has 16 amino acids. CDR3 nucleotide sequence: TGTGCCATCAGTGACTACGGACAGGGGGCCTATGAAAAACTGTTTTTT. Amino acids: CAISDYGQGAYEKLFF.

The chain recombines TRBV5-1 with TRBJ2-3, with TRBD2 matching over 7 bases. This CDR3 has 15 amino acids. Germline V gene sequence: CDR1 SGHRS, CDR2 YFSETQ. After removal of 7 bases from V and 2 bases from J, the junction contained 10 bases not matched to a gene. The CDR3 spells CASWGGLATTDTQYF. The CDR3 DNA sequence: TGCGCCAGCTGGGGGGGTCTAGCCACCACAGATACGCAGTATTTT.

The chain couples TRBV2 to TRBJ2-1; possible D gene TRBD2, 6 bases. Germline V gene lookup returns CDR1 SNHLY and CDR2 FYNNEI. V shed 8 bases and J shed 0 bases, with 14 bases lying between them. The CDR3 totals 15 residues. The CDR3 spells CASGSGSGSYNEQFF. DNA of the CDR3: TGTGCCAGCGGGTCGGGTAGCGGCTCCTACAATGAGCAGTTCTTC.

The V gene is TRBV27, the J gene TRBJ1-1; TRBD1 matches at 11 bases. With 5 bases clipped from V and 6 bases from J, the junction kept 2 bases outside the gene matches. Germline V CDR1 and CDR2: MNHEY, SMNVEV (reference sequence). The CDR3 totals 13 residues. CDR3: CASSADRGPEAFF. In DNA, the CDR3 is TGTGCCAGCAGTGCGGACAGGGGGCCTGAAGCTTTCTTT.

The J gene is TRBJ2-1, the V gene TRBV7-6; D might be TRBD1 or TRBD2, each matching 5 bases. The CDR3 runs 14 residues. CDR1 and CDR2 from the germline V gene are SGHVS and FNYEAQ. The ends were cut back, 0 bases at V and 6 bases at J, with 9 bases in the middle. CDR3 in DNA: TGTGCCAGCAGCTTAGCGCTGAGGGGCAATGAGCAGTTCTTC. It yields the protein CASSLALRGNEQFF. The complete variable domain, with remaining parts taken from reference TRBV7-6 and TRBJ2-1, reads GAGVSQSPRYKVTKRGQDVALRCDPISGHVSLYWYRQALGQGPEFLTYFNYEAQQDKSGLPNDRFSAERPEGSISTLTIQRTEQRDSAMYRCASSLALRGNEQFFGPGTRLTVL.

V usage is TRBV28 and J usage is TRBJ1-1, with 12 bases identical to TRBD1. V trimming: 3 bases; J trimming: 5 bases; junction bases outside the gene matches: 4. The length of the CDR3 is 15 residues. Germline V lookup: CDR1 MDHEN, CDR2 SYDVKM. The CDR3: CASSFPGQGATEAFF. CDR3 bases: TGTGCCAGCAGTTTTCCGGGACAGGGGGCAACTGAAGCTTTCTTT.

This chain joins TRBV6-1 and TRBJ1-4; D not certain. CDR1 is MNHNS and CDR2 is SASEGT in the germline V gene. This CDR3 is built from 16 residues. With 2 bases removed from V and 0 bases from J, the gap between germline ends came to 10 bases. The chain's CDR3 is CASSEWWDATNEKLFF. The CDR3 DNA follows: TGTGCCAGCAGTGAATGGTGGGATGCAACTAATGAAAAACTGTTTTTT.

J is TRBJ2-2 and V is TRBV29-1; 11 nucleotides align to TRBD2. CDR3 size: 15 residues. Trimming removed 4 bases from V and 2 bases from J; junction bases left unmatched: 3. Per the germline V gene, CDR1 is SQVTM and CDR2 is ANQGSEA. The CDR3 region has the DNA TGCAGCGTTGGGGGACTAGCGGCTAACACCGGGGAGCTGTTTTTT. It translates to CSVGGLAANTGELFF.

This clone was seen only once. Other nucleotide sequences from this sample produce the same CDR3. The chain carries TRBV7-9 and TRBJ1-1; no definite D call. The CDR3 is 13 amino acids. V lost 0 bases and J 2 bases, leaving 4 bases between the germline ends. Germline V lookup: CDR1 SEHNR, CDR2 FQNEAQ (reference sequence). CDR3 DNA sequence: TGTGCCAGCAGCTTAGCTGGTAACACTGAAGCTTTCTTT. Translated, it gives CASSLAGNTEAFF.

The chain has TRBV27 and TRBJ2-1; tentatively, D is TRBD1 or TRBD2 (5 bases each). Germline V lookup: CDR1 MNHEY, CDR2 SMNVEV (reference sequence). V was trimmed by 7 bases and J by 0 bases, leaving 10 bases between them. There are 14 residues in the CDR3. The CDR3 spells CASTGDVSYNEQFF. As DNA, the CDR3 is TGTGCCAGCACCGGGGACGTCTCCTACAATGAGCAGTTCTTC.

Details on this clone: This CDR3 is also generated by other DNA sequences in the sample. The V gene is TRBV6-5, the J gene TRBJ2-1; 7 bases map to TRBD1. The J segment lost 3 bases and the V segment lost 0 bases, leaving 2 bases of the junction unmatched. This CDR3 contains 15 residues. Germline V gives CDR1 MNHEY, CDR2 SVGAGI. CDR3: CASSYSSGGYNEQFF. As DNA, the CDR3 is TGTGCCAGCAGTTACTCCTCAGGGGGCTACAATGAGCAGTTCTTC.

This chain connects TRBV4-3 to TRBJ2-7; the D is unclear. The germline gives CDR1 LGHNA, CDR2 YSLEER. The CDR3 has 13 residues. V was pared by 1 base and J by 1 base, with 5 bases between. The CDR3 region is CASSQVLSYEQYF. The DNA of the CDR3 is TGCGCCAGCAGCCAAGTCCTTTCCTACGAGCAGTACTTC.

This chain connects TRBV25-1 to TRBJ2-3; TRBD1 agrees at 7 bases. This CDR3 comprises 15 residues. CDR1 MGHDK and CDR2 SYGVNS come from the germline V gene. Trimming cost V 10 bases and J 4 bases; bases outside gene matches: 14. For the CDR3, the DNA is TGTGCCATCCAGGGGGTGTTGGGCGCGCCAGATACGCAGTATTTT. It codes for CAIQGVLGAPDTQYF.

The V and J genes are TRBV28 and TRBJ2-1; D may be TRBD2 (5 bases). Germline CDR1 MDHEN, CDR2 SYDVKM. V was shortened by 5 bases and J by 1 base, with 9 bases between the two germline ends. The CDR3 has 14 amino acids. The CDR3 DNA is TGTGCCAGCAGTCTGGACTTATCCTACAATGAGCAGTTCTTC. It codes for CASSLDLSYNEQFF.

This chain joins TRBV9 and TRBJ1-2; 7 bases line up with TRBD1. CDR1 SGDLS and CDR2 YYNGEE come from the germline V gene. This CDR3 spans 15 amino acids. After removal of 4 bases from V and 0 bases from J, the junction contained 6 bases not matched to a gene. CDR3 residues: CASSLYGTANYGYTF. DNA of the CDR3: TGTGCCAGCAGCCTATATGGGACAGCTAACTATGGCTACACCTTC.

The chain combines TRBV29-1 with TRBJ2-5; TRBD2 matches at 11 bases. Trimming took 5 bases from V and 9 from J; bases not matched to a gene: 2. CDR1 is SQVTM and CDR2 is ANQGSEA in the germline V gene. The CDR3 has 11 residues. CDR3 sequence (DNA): TGCAGCGTTTTAGCGGGGGGGGCCCAGTACTTC. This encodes CSVLAGGAQYF.

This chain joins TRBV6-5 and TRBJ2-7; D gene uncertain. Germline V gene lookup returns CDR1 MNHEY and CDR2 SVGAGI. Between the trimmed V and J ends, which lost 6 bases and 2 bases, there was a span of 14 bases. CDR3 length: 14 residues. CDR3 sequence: CASRPDFPPYEQYF. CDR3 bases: TGTGCCAGCAGGCCGGATTTCCCCCCCTACGAGCAGTACTTC.

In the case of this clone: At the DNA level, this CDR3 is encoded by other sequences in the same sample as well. CDR3 nucleotides: TGCAGTGCTAGAGATTTTTACGAGCAGTACTTC. Its translation is CSARDFYEQYF. The chain links TRBV20-1 to TRBJ2-7; no clear D gene. CDR3 length equals 11 residues. Trimming removed 0 bases from V and 4 bases from J, with 4 bases in between. Germline CDR1 reads DFQATT; CDR2 reads SNEGSKA (reference sequence).